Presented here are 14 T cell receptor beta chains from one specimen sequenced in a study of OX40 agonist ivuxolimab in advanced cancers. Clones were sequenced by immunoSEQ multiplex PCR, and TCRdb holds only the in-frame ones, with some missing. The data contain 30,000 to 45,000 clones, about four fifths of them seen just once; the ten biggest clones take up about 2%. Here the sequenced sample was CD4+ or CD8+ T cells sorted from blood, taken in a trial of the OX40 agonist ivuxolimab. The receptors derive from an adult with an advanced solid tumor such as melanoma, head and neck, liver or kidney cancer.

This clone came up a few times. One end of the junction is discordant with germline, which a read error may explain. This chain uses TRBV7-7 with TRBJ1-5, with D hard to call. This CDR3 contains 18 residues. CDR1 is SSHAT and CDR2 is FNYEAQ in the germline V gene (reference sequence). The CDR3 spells CASSFHGLERESNQPQHF. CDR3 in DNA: TGTGCTAGCAGCTTCCACGGCCTTGAAAGGGAAAGTAACCAGCCCCAGCATTTT. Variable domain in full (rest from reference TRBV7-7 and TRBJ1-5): GAGVSQSPRYKVTKRGQDVTLRCDPISSHATLYWYQQALGQGPEFLTYFNYEAQPDKSGLPSDRFSAERPEGSISTLTIQRTEQRDSAMYRCASSFHGLERESNQPQHFGDGTRLSIL.

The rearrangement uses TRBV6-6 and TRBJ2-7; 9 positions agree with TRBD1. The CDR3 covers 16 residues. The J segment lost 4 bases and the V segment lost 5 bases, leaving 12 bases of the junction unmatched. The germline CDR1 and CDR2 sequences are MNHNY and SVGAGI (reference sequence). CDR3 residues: CASSQSAGTGIYEQYF. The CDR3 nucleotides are TGTGCCAGCAGTCAAAGTGCCGGGACAGGGATTTACGAGCAGTACTTC.

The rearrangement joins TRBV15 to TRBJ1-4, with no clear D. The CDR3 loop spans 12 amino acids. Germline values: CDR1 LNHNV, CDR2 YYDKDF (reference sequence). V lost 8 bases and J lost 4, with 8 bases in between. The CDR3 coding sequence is TGTGCCACCCGTTCTCTTAATGAAAAACTGTTTTTT. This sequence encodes CATRSLNEKLFF. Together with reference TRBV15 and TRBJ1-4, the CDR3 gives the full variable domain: DAMVIQNPRYQVTQFGKPVTLSCSQTLNHNVMYWYQQKSSQAPKLLFHYYDKDFNNEADTPDNFQSRRPNTSFCFLDIRSPGLGDTAMYLCATRSLNEKLFFGSGTQLSVL.

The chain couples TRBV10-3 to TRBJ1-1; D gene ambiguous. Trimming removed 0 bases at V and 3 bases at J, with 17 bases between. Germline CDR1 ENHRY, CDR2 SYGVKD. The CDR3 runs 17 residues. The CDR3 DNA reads TGTGCCATCAGTGAGTCGAGAGTTAGGCGGGTGGACACTGAAGCTTTCTTT. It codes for CAISESRVRRVDTEAFF.

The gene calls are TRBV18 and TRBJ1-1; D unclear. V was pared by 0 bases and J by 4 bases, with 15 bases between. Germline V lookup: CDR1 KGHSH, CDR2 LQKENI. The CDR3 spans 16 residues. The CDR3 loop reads CASSPPYSGGSTEAFF. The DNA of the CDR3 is TGTGCCAGCTCACCACCGTACTCCGGAGGGAGCACTGAAGCTTTCTTT.

Here the CDR3 DNA reads TGTGCCAGCAGCGTCAGGGGGCAGGCTGAAGCTTTCTTT. Translating it yields CASSVRGQAEAFF. The chain uses TRBV6-1 and TRBJ1-1, with 8 bases identical to TRBD1. Germline values: CDR1 MNHNS, CDR2 SASEGT. This CDR3 contains 13 residues. Trimming cost V 6 bases and J 6 bases; bases outside gene matches: 6.

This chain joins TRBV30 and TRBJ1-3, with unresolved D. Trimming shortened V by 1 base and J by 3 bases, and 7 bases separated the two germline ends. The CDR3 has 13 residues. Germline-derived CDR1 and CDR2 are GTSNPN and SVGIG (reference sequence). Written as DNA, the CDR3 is TGTGCCTGGAGTGGTGCCGTTGGAAACACCATATATTTT. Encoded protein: CAWSGAVGNTIYF.

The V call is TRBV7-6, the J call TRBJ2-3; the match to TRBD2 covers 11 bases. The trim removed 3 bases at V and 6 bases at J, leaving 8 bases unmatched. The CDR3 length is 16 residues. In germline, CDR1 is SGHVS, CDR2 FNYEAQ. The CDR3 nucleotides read TGTGCCAGCAGCTTTGATCTAGCGGGGGGAGGTGATACGCAGTATTTT. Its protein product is CASSFDLAGGGDTQYF.

This CDR3 reads CASSLTSDAGELFF. In DNA, the CDR3 is TGTGCCAGCAGCCTTACTAGCGACGCCGGGGAGCTGTTTTTT. This rearrangement joins TRBV6-4 to TRBJ2-2, with 7 nucleotides matching TRBD2. This CDR3 is built from 14 residues. CDR1 and CDR2 (germline): MRHNA, SNTAGT. Unmatched junction bases numbered 7, after V lost 6 bases and J lost 6 bases.

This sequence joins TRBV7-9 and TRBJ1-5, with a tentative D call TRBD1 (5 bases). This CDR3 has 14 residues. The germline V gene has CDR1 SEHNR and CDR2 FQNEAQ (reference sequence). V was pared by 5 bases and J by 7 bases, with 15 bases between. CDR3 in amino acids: CASSNEGSTQPQHF. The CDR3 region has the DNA TGTGCCAGCAGCAACGAGGGGTCGACACAGCCCCAGCATTTT.

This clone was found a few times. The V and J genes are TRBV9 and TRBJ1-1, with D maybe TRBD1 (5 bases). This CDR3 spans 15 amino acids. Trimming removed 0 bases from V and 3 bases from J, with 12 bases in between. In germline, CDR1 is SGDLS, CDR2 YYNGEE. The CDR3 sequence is CASSVGGAGDTEAFF. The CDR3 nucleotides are TGTGCCAGCAGCGTAGGAGGGGCTGGGGACACTGAAGCTTTCTTT.

CDR3 loop: CASSSPTPTDTQYF. CDR3 bases: TGTGCCAGCAGCTCACCAACTCCCACAGATACGCAGTATTTT. The chain links TRBV11-2 to TRBJ2-3; D is undetermined. Germline assignment: CDR1 SGHAT and CDR2 FQNNGV. The CDR3 has 14 residues. Trimming stripped 4 bases from V and 2 bases from J, with 10 bases between.

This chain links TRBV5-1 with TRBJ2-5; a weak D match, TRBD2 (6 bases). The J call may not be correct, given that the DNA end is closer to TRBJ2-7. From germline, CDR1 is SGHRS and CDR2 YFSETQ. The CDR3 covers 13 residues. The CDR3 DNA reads TGCGCCAGCTATGGAGGGATCTCCTACGAGCAGTACTTC. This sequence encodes CASYGGISYEQYF.

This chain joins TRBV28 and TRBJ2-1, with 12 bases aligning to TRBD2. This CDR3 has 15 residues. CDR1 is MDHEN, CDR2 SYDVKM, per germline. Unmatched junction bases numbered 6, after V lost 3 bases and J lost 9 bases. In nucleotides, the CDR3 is TGTGCCAGCAGTTTTCCACTAGCGGGGGGAATTGAGCAGTTCTTC. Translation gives CASSFPLAGGIEQFF.